What follows describes a single TCR beta chain. What it binds is not known. This specimen belongs to a study of cytotoxic CD8 clonotypes in ibrutinib-treated CLL. Study details: Sample averages reached 255,043 productive templates and 94,082 productive rearrangements.

The ends were cut back, 0 bases at V and 1 base at J, with 16 bases in the middle. Looked up from germline, CDR1 is SGHTS and CDR2 is YDEGEE. This CDR3 spans 17 amino acids. Sequencing was performed with immunoSEQ multiplex PCR; in TCRdb, only in-frame clones are kept and a portion is missing. The sample yields around 150,000 clones, approximately 90% seen once. Broader study findings: Against age-matched healthy donors, baseline clonality ran higher and tracked circulating CD8+ T-cell counts. Clonality rose at ibrutinib response and fell back toward baseline at progression. Public clonotypes, found uncommonly, either contracted or stayed stable on treatment.

Sequencing used PBMCs, obtained at disease progression, from a patient treated with ibrutinib. V usage is TRBV5-8 and J usage is TRBJ1-1, with a weak D call TRBD1 (6 bases). This TCR was sampled from a human donor with chronic lymphocytic leukemia. CDR3 sequence: CASSLERGARSNTEAFF. CDR3 nucleotide sequence: TGTGCCAGCAGCTTGGAGAGGGGGGCGCGATCGAACACTGAAGCTTTCTTT.